Reported below is one T cell receptor (beta chain). The sample holds many counts of this clonotype. Its antigen is not yet known. There are no base qualities to consult, and no much larger clone falls within one base. The data were obtained in a study of T-cell reconstitution after alpha-beta-depleted transplantation in children (dated by TCRdb to 2016 to 2017). For the study in its entirety: Using TCR repertoire profiling, the study quantitatively followed how T-cell immune reconstitution unfolded in children after TCRalphabeta/CD19-depleted allogeneic hematopoietic cell transplantation.

Measured from the cysteine to the phenylalanine, the CDR3 is 19 residues long. Only the CDR3 DNA is retained, 57 bases long and in frame from the first base. From V the trimming removes 5 bases and from J it removes 4 bases, while the gene matches leave 18 bases of the junction unaccounted for. Sequences LNHNV (CDR1) and YYDKDF (CDR2) are obtained from the germline V gene (reference sequence). The library was built by means of PCR. The instrument was an Illumina HiSeq 2500. To normalize quantification of the TCRbeta repertoire, the TCR libraries were built with molecular barcoding that relied on unique molecular identifiers. TCRdb applied fastp at Q25 and MiXCR to the public reads, then kept only in-frame beta chains. CDR3 protein sequences are deduplicated, and each keeps its most common genes and DNA. The sample contains about 610,000 distinct CDR3 sequences, 10% to 13% of them found a single time. The ten largest account for around 4% of the sample.

The sequence came from a human donor who donated a stem cell graft to a child with acute myeloid leukemia. The rearranged segments are TRBV15 and TRBJ1-2; 11 junctional bases match TRBD1. The sequenced sample was PBMCs from the stem cell graft donor, obtained from the stem cell graft. The DNA reads as follows: TGTGCCACCAGCTCTACTTTCCCGGGACAGGGGGTCGATGGCTATGGCTACACCTTC. Its protein is CATSSTFPGQGVDGYGYTF.